This TCR beta chain was found in a study of cytomegalovirus exposure and HLA in healthy donors. Study-level findings and limits: Equally common other TCR beta chains were less clonally expanded than HLA-associated ones, a later analysis found.

The primer mix had 60 Vbeta and 13 Jbeta primers. Only in-frame clones appear in the TCRdb table, and some are missing; sequencing was by immunoSEQ multiplex PCR. Among around 130,000 clones listed, roughly 80% were seen once. This clone appeared a few times. Its antigen is unknown. CDR1 is LGHNA, CDR2 YNFKEQ, per germline. V lost 1 base and J 0 bases, leaving 10 bases between the germline ends. There are 15 residues in the CDR3. While unrecorded immune exposures were likely, the donors were nominally healthy when sampled. Sample: PBMCs. The chain uses TRBV4-2 and TRBJ2-7; D perhaps matches TRBD2 (6 bases). The receptor was derived from a man aged 25-40 years in good health and CMV-seronegative. The CDR3 loop reads CASSQVRGSSYEQYF. The CDR3 DNA follows: TGTGCCAGCAGCCAAGTCCGGGGGAGCTCCTACGAGCAGTACTTC.